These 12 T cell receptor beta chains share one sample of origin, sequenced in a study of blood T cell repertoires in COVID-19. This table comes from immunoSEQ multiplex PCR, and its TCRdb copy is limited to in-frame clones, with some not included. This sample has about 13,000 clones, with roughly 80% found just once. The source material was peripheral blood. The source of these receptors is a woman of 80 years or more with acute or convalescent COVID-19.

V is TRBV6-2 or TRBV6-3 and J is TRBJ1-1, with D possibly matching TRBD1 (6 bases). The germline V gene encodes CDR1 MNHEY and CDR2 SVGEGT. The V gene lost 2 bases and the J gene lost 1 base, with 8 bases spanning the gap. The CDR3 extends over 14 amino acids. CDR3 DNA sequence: TGTGCCAGCAGTTACGGGGGGGCGAACACTGAAGCTTTCTTT. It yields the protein CASSYGGANTEAFF.

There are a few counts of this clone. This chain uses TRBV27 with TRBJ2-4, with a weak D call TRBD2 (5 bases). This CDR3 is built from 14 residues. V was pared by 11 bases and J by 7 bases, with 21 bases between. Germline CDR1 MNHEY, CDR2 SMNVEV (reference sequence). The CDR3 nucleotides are TGTGCCGTCTCTGCGGGCTCCCAGTGGAACATTCAGTACTTC. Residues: CAVSAGSQWNIQYF.

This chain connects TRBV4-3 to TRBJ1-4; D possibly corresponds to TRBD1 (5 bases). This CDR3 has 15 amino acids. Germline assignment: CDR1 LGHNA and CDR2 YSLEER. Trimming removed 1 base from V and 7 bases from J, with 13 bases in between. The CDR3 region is CASSQAPGFIEKLFF. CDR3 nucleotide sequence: TGCGCCAGCAGCCAAGCCCCAGGGTTTATTGAAAAACTGTTTTTT.

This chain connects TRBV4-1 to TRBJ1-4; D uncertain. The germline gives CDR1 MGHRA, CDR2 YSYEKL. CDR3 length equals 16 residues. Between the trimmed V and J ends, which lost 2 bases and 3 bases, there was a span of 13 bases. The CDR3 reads CASSQYVSGSNEKLFF. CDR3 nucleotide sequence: TGCGCCAGCAGCCAATACGTTTCGGGGTCTAATGAAAAACTGTTTTTT.

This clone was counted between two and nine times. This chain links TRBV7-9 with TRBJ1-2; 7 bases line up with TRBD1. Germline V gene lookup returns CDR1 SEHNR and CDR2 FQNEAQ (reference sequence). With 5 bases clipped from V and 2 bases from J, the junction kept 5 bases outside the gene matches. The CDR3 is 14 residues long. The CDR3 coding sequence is TGTGCCAGCAGCCCGACAGGGCCCAACTATGGCTACACCTTC. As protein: CASSPTGPNYGYTF. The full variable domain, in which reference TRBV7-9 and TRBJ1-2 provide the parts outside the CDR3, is DTGVSQNPRHKITKRGQNVTFRCDPISEHNRLYWYRQTLGQGPEFLTYFQNEAQLEKSRLLSDRFSAERPKGSFSTLEIQRTEQGDSAMYLCASSPTGPNYGYTFGSGTRLTVV.

The CDR3 bases are TGCGCCAGCAGCTTCGGGACAGGGGGATCGACCGGGGAGCTGTTTTTT. It encodes CASSFGTGGSTGELFF. The chain combines TRBV5-1 with TRBJ2-2; TRBD1 matches 11 bases. V trimming: 2 bases; J trimming: 5 bases; junction bases outside the gene matches: 5. Germline CDR1 SGHRS, CDR2 YFSETQ. This CDR3 spans 16 amino acids.

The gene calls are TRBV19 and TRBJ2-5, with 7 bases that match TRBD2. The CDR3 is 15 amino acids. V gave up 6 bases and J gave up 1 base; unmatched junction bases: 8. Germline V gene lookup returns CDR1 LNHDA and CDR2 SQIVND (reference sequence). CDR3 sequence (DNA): TGTGCCAGTAGATGGAGAGCGGGGACCCAAGAGACCCAGTACTTC. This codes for CASRWRAGTQETQYF.

CDR3 protein: CASSYSRGGGTYNEQFF. For the CDR3, the DNA is TGTGCCAGCAGTTACTCGAGGGGCGGGGGGACCTACAATGAGCAGTTCTTC. The V call is TRBV6-2 or TRBV6-3, the J call TRBJ2-1; TRBD2 matches at 8 bases. Per germline, CDR1 MNHEY and CDR2 SVGEGT. V lost 0 bases and J lost 2; bases outside the gene matches: 6. The length of the CDR3 is 17 residues.

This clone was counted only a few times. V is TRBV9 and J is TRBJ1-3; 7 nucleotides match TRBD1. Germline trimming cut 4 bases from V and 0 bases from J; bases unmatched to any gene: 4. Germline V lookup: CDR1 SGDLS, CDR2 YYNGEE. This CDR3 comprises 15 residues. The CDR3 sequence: CASSPQGNSGNTIYF. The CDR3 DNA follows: TGTGCCAGCAGCCCACAGGGGAACTCTGGAAACACCATATATTTT.

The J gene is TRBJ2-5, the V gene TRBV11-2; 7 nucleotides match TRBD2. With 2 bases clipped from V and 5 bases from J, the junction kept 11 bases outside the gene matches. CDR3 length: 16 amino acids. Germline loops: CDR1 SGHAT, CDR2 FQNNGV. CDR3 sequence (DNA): TGTGCCAGCAGCTTATGGGCGGGGGTCCCTGGGGAGACCCAGTACTTC. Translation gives CASSLWAGVPGETQYF. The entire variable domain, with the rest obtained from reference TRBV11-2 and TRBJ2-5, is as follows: EAGVAQSPRYKIIEKRQSVAFWCNPISGHATLYWYQQILGQGPKLLIQFQNNGVVDDSQLPKDRFSAERLKGVDSTLKIQPAKLEDSAVYLCASSLWAGVPGETQYFGPGTRLLVL.

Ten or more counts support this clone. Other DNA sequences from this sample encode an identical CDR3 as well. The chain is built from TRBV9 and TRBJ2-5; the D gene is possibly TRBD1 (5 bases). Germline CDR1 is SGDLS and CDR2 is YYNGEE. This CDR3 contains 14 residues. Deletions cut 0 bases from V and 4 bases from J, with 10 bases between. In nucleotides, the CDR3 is TGTGCCAGCAGCGTAGAGGGGCAGGGAGAGACCCAGTACTTC. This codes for CASSVEGQGETQYF.

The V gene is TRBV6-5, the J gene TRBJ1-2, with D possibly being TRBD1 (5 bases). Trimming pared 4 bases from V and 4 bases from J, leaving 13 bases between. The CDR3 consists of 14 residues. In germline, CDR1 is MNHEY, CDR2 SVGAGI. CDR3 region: CASSSAGGSYGYTF. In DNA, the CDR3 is TGTGCCAGCAGTTCGGCCGGGGGATCCTATGGCTACACCTTC.